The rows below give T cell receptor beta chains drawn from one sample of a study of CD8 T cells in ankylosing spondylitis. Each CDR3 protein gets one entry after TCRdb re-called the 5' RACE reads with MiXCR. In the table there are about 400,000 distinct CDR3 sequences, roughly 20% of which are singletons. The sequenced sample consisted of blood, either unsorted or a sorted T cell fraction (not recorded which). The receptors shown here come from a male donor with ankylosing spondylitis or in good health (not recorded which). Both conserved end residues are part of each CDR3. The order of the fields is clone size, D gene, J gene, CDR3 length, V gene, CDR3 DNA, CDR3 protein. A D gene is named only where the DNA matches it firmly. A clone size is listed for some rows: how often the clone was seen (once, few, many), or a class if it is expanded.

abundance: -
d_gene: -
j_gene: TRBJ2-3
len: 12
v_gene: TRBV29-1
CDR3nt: TGCAGCAGCGTGGGGGGCTCTGATACGCAGTATTTT
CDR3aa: CSSVGGSDTQYF

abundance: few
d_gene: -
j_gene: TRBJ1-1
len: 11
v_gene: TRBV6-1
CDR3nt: TGTGCCAGCAGTGGCCACACTGAAGCTTTCTTT
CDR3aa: CASSGHTEAFF

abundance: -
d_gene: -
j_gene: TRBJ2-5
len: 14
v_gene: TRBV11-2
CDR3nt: TGTGCCAGCAGCTTAAGGCACAGTCCAGAGACCCAGTACTTC
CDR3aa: CASSLRHSPETQYF

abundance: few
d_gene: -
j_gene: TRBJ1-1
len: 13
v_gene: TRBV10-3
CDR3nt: TGTGCCACCAGTGGGGGGCAGGATTCTGAAGCTTTCTTT
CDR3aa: CATSGGQDSEAFF

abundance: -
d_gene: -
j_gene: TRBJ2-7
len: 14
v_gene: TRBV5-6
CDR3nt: TGTGCCAGCAGCTTGGCTAGGATCCTAGGCGAGCAGTACTTC
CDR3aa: CASSLARILGEQYF

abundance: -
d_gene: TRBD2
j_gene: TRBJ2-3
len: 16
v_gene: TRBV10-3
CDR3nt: TGTGCCATCAGTGAGCGGACTAGTGGGAACACAGATACGCAGTATTTT
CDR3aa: CAISERTSGNTDTQYF

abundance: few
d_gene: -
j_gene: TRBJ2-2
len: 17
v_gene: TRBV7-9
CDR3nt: TGTGCCAGCAGGTCCATCCAGGGATCCCGCCGCACCGGGGAGCTGTTTTTT
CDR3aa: CASRSIQGSRRTGELFF

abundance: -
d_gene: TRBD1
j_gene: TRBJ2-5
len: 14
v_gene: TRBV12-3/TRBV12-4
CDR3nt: TGTGCCAGCAGTCCAGGGGGCTACCAAGAGACCCAGTACTTC
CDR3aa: CASSPGGYQETQYF

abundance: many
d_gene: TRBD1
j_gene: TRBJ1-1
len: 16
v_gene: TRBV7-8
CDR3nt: TGTGCCAGCAGCTCCTCAGGGGGACTATCGAACACTGAAGCTTTCTTT
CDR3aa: CASSSSGGLSNTEAFF

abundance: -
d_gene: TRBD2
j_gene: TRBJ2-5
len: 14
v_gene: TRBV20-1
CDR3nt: TGCAGTGCTAGAATCCCTAGCGGGGCAGAGACCCAGTACTTC
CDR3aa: CSARIPSGAETQYF

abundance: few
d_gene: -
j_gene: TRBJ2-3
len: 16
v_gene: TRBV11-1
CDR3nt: TGTGCCAGCAGCTTCAACCCGCTAGAGGTTACAGATACGCAGTATTTT
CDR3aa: CASSFNPLEVTDTQYF

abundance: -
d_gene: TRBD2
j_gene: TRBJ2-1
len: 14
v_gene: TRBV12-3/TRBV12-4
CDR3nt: TGTGCCAGCAGTGGGACTAGCGGGGGCCATGAGCAGTTCTTC
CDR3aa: CASSGTSGGHEQFF

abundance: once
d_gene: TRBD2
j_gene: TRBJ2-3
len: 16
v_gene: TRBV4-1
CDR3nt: TGCGCCAGCAGCCCCCTCCTCGGGTTAGCGGGGTTTACGCAGTATTTT
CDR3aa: CASSPLLGLAGFTQYF

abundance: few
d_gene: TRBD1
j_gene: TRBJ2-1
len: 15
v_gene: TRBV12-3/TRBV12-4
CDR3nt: TGTGCCAGCAGTTTAGGGCAGGGGGCGGTGAGTGAGCAGTTCTTC
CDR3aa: CASSLGQGAVSEQFF

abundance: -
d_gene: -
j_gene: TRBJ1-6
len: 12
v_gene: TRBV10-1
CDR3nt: TGCGCCAGCAATGGGGACCATTCACCCCTCCACTTT
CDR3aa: CASNGDHSPLHF

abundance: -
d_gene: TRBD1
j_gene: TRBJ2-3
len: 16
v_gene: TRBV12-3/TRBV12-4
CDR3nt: TGTGCCAGCAGTTTGTTTCCCCGGGACAGGGGGGACACGCAGTATTTT
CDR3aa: CASSLFPRDRGDTQYF

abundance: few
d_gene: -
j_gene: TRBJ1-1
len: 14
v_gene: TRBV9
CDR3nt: TGTGCCAGCAGCGTAGGAGGGGGTGACACTGAAGCTTTCTTT
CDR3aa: CASSVGGGDTEAFF

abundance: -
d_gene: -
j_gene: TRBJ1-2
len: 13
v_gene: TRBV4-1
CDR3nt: TGCGCCAGCAGCCAACTTTTGGGCTATGGCTACACCTTC
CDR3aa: CASSQLLGYGYTF

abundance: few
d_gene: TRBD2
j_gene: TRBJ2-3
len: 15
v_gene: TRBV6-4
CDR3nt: TGTGCCAGAAAGGGGACTAGCGGGGGGCAAGATACGCAGTATTTT
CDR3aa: CARKGTSGGQDTQYF

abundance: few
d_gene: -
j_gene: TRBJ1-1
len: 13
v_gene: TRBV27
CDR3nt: TGTGCCAGCAGTCGAGGGTTCGGCACTGAAGCTTTCTTT
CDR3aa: CASSRGFGTEAFF

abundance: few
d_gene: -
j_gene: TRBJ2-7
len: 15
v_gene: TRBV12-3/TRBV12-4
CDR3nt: TGTGCCAGCAGTTTAGGTGTGGGGGCGCTTCTCGAGCAGTACTTC
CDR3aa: CASSLGVGALLEQYF

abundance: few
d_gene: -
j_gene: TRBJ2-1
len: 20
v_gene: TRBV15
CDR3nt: TGTGCCACCAGCGGCTCCCAGGGAGAAAGGACGGTCGACCTAGACAATGAGCAGTTCTTC
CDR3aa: CATSGSQGERTVDLDNEQFF

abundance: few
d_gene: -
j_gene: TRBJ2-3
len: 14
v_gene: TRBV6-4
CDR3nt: TGTGCCAGCAGTGCTAGCGCGGGCACAGATACGCAGTATTTT
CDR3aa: CASSASAGTDTQYF

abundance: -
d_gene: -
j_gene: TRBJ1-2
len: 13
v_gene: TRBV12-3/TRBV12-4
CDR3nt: TGTGCCAGCAGTTTAGGGGGGGCGCTTGGCTACACCTTC
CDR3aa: CASSLGGALGYTF

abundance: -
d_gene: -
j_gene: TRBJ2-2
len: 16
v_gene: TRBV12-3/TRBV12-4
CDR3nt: TGTGCCAGCAGCTCCTGGGACGGGAGATTCACCGGGGAGCTGTTTTTT
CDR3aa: CASSSWDGRFTGELFF

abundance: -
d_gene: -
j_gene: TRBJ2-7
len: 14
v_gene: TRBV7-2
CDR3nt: TGTGCCAGCAGCTTAGCCCCGGGTATCTACGAGCAGTACTTC
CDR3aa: CASSLAPGIYEQYF

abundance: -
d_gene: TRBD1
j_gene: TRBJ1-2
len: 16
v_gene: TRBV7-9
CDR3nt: TGTGCCAGCAGCGCCAGTACACCGGGACAGGGGGATGGCTACACCTTC
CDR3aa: CASSASTPGQGDGYTF

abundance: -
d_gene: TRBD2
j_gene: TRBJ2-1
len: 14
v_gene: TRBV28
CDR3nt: TGTGCCAGCGCCTGGGCGCGGGGGTACAATGAGCAGTTCTTC
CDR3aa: CASAWARGYNEQFF

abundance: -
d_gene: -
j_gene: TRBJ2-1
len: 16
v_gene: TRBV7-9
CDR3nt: TGTGCCAGCAGCTCAGCCGGGACCAACTCCTACAATGAGCAGTTCTTC
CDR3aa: CASSSAGTNSYNEQFF

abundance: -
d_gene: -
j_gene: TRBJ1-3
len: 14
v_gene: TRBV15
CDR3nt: TGTGCCACCAGCAGAGAAGACCCTGGAAACACCATATATTTT
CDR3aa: CATSREDPGNTIYF

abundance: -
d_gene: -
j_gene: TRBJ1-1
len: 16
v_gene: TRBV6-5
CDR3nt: TGTGCCAGCAGTTACTCCAGGGATCAAATGAACACTGAAGCTTTCTTT
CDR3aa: CASSYSRDQMNTEAFF

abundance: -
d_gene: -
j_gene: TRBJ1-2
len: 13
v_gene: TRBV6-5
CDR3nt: TGTGCCAGCAGTTACTCGCAGCCCTATGGCTACACCTTC
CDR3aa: CASSYSQPYGYTF

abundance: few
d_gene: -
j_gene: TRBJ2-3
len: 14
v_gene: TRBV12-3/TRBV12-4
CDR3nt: TGTGCCAGCAGCCCTGACAGGAGGAAAGATACGCAGTATTTT
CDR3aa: CASSPDRRKDTQYF

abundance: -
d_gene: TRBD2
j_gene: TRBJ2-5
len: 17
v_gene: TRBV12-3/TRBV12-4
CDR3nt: TGTGCCAGCAGTTTTTGGCTAGCGGGGGGAGTGGGGGAGACCCAGTACTTC
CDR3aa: CASSFWLAGGVGETQYF

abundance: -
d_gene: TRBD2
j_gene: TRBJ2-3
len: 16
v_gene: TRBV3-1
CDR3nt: TGTGCCAGCAGCCAAGAAGGGCTAGCGGTCGGGGATACGCAGTATTTT
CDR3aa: CASSQEGLAVGDTQYF

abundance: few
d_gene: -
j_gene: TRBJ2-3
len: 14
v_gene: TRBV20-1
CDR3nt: TGCAGTGCTAGAGACTTACCGGACGAGGGGACGCAGTATTTT
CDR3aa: CSARDLPDEGTQYF

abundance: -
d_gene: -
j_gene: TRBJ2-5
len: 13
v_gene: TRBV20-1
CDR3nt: TGCAGTGCTAGCCGGACCGGTGGGGAGGCCCAGTACTTC
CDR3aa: CSASRTGGEAQYF

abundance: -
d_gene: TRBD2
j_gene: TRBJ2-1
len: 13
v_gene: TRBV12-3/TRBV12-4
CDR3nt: TGTGCCAGCAGGCTGGGAGGGGTTAATGAGCAGTTCTTC
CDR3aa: CASRLGGVNEQFF

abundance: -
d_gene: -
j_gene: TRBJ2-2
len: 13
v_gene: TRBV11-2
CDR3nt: TGTGCCAGCGGGGTGCTCGGCACCGGGGAGCTGTTTTTT
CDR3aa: CASGVLGTGELFF

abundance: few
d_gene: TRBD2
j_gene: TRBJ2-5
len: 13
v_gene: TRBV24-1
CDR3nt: TGTGCCACCCGGACTAGCGGGGAAGAGACCCAGTACTTC
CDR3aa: CATRTSGEETQYF

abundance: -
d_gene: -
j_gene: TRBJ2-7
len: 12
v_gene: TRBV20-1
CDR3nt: TGCAGTGCTAACAAGGGGACCTACGAGCAGTACTTC
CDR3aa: CSANKGTYEQYF

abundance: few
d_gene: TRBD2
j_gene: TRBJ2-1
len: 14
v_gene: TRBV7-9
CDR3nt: TGTGCCACCCGCGGTAGCGGGGGGTACAATGAGCAGTTCTTC
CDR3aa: CATRGSGGYNEQFF

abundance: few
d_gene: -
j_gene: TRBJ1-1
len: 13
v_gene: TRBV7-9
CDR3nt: TGTGCCAGCAGCCCGGTCGTGAACACTGAAGCTTTCTTT
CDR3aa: CASSPVVNTEAFF

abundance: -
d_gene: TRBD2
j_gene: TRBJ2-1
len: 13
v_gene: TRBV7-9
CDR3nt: TGTGCCAGCAGCCGGACTAGCATGGATGAGCAGTTCTTC
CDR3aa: CASSRTSMDEQFF

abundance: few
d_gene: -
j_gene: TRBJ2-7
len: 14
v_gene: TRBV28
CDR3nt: TGTGCCAGCAGTCCAGACAGAGCCGATTACGAGCAGTACTTC
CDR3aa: CASSPDRADYEQYF

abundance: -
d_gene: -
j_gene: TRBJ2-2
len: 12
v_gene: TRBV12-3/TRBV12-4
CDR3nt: TGTGCCAGCAGGACCCAGGTCGGGGAGCTGTTTTTT
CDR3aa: CASRTQVGELFF

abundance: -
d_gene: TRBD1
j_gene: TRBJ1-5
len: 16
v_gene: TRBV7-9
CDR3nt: TGTGCCAGCAGCTCTGGGCCAGGGGGGGTGGATCAGCCCCAGCATTTT
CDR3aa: CASSSGPGGVDQPQHF

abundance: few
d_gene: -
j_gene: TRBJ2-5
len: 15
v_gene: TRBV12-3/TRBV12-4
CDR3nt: TGTGCCAGCACTCAGGGGGGCTCGCTGGGGGAGACCCAGTACTTC
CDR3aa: CASTQGGSLGETQYF

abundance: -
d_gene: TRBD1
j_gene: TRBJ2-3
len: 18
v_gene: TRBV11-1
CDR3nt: TGTGCCAGCAGCTTAGTGGGACAGGAGCCTTTCGGCACAGATACGCAGTATTTT
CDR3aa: CASSLVGQEPFGTDTQYF

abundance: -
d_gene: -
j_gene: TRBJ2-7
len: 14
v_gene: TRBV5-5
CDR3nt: TGTGCCAGCAGCAGAGGGTCGTTAGAATACGAGCAGTACTTC
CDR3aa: CASSRGSLEYEQYF

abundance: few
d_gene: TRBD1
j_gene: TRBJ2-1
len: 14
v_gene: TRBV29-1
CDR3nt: TGCAGCGTTCCAACCGGGACAGCAAACAATGAGCAGTTCTTC
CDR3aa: CSVPTGTANNEQFF

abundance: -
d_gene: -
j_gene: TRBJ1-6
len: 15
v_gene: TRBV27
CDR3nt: TGTGCCAGCACGGACCCAGGCTCCTATAATTCACCCCTCCACTTT
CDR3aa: CASTDPGSYNSPLHF

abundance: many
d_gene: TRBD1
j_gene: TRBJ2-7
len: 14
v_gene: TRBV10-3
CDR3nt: TGTGCCATCAGTGAGACAGGGGTTAGCTACGAGCAGTACTTC
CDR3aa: CAISETGVSYEQYF

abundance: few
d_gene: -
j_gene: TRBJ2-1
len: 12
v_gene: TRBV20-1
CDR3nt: TGCAGTGCTAGTTCGGGGGCAGGTGAGCAGTTCTTC
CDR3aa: CSASSGAGEQFF

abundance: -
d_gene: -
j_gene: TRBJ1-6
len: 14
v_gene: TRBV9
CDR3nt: TGTGCCAGCAGCGTAGGGGAGAATAATTCACCCCTCCACTTT
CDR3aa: CASSVGENNSPLHF

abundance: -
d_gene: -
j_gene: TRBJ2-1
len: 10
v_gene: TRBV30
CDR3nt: TGTGCCTGGAGTGCAAATGAGCAGTTCTTC
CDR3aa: CAWSANEQFF

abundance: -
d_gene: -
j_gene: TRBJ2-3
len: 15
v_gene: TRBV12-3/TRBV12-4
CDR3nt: TGTGCCAGCAGTTTAGGGTGGAGCACCACAGATACGCAGTATTTT
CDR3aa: CASSLGWSTTDTQYF

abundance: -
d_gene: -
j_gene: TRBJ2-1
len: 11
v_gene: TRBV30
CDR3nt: TGTGCCTGGAGTGTTATCAGGGAGCAGTTCTTC
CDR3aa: CAWSVIREQFF

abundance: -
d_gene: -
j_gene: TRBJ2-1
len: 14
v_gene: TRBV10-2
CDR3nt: TGCGCCGCGAATTGGGCAGGGCCGGGCGATGAGCAGTTCTTC
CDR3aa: CAANWAGPGDEQFF

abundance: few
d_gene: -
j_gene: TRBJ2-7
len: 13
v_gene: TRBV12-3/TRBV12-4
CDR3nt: TGTGCCAGCAGTTGGACAACCTCCTACGAGCAGTACTTC
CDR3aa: CASSWTTSYEQYF